Listed below are T cell receptor beta chains from one sample, sequenced in a study of T cell responses to AZD1222 COVID-19 vaccine. TCRdb keeps only in-frame clones here, not all; method: immunoSEQ multiplex PCR. This table holds approximately 190,000 clones, roughly 93% found once. Sequenced here: peripheral blood, sampled on day 0 of AZD1222 vaccination. The receptors come from an adult in good health. Both conserved end residues are part of each CDR3. A D gene is named only where the DNA matches it firmly. Expanded clones get a size class; other rows say once, few or many, or leave the size out.

v_gene	d_gene	abundance	j_gene	CDR3aa	CDR3nt
TRBV20-1	TRBD2	NA	TRBJ2-5	CSASMLAGSQETQYF	TGCAGTGCTAGTATGCTAGCGGGGTCCCAAGAGACCCAGTACTTC
TRBV7-3	NA	once	TRBJ2-3	CASSFGGWGSTDTQYF	TGTGCCAGCAGCTTCGGCGGGTGGGGGAGCACAGATACGCAGTATTTT
TRBV3-1/TRBV3-2	NA	NA	TRBJ2-2	CASSFRVNTGELFF	TGTGCCAGCAGCTTCCGGGTCAACACCGGGGAGCTGTTTTTT
TRBV12-1	NA	NA	TRBJ1-1	CASSGAGGGTEAFF	TGTGCCAGCAGCGGCGCGGGAGGGGGCACTGAAGCTTTCTTT
TRBV28	TRBD2	once	TRBJ2-7	CASSQLGGGEQYF	TGTGCCAGCAGTCAACTCGGGGGGGGCGAGCAGTACTTC
TRBV18	TRBD1	NA	TRBJ1-4	CASSRGQRNEKLFF	TGTGCCAGCTCACGGGGACAGCGTAATGAAAAACTGTTTTTT
TRBV9	NA	NA	TRBJ2-3	CASSVSSSWGTQDTQYF	TGTGCCAGCAGCGTATCCTCTAGCTGGGGGACCCAGGATACGCAGTATTTT
TRBV12-5	NA	once	TRBJ1-1	CASGLMNTEAFF	TGTGCTAGTGGGCTCATGAACACTGAAGCTTTCTTT
TRBV6-5	TRBD2	NA	TRBJ2-1	CASSYSRAGGYNEQFF	TGTGCCAGCAGTTACTCGAGGGCGGGGGGGTACAATGAGCAGTTCTTC
TRBV19	NA	NA	TRBJ1-4	CASSIRGVTPNEKLFF	TGTGCCAGTAGTATAAGGGGAGTGACACCTAATGAAAAACTGTTTTTT
TRBV28	NA	NA	TRBJ2-7	CASSSPRGGTYEQYF	TGTGCCAGCAGTTCCCCCCGCGGAGGTACCTACGAGCAGTACTTC
TRBV19	TRBD2	once	TRBJ2-3	CASSIGTNNPDF	TGTGCCAGTAGTATCGGGACTAACAACCCAGATTTT
TRBV7-2	NA	NA	TRBJ2-2	CASSFDTSNTGELFF	TGTGCCAGCAGCTTTGACACCTCGAACACCGGGGAGCTGTTTTTT
TRBV9	NA	NA	TRBJ2-7	CASSIQGNEQYF	TGTGCCAGCAGCATTCAGGGGAACGAGCAGTACTTC
TRBV29-1	TRBD2	NA	TRBJ2-2	CSVAEGRVAGELFF	TGCAGCGTTGCAGAGGGGAGGGTAGCCGGGGAGCTGTTTTTT
TRBV15	NA	NA	TRBJ1-6	CATSRNLYNSPLHF	TGTGCCACCAGCCGAAATTTGTATAATTCACCCCTCCACTTT
TRBV14	NA	once	TRBJ1-1	CASSQDSGRDTEAFF	TGTGCCAGCAGCCAAGATTCGGGGCGGGACACTGAAGCTTTCTTT
TRBV28	NA	NA	TRBJ1-1	CASSLPGTEAFF	TGTGCCAGCAGTTTACCGGGGACTGAAGCTTTCTTT
TRBV6-5	NA	NA	TRBJ1-1	CASHRLLWTEAFF	TGTGCCAGCCACAGACTTCTGTGGACTGAAGCTTTCTTT
TRBV21-1	NA	NA	TRBJ2-7	CARYEWGLYEQYF	TGTGCCAGATATGAATGGGGGCTCTACGAGCAGTACTTC
TRBV6-5	NA	NA	TRBJ2-7	CASSPDRGGSYEQYF	TGTGCCAGCAGTCCCGATAGGGGGGGCTCCTACGAGCAGTACTTC
TRBV5-6	NA	NA	TRBJ1-4	CASSLVGRLGEKLFF	TGTGCCAGCAGCTTGGTAGGCCGATTGGGTGAAAAACTGTTTTTT
TRBV7-2	NA	NA	TRBJ1-2	CASSPGSNYGYTF	TGTGCCAGCAGTCCTGGATCTAACTATGGCTACACCTTC
TRBV19	NA	NA	TRBJ2-7	CASSMTSSYEQYF	TGTGCCAGTAGTATGACTAGTTCCTACGAGCAGTACTTC
TRBV27	NA	NA	TRBJ1-5	CASTPLWDVNQPQHF	TGTGCCAGCACCCCTCTTTGGGACGTAAATCAGCCCCAGCATTTT
TRBV3-1/TRBV3-2	TRBD1	once	TRBJ2-2	CASSQGSRQGDTGELFF	TGTGCCAGCAGCCAAGGGAGTCGACAGGGGGACACCGGGGAGCTGTTTTTT
TRBV29-1	NA	NA	TRBJ2-2	CSVEQTNTGELFF	TGCAGCGTTGAACAGACGAACACCGGGGAGCTGTTTTTT
TRBV6-1	TRBD2	NA	TRBJ2-1	CASSGGLAGGGNEQFF	TGTGCCAGCAGTGGGGGACTAGCGGGAGGGGGAAATGAGCAGTTCTTC
TRBV6-5	NA	NA	TRBJ1-1	CASRDQANTEAFF	TGTGCCAGCAGGGACCAAGCGAACACTGAAGCTTTCTTT
TRBV19	TRBD1	NA	TRBJ1-2	CASSPRTGLHGYTF	TGTGCCAGTAGTCCCCGGACAGGGCTACATGGCTACACCTTC
TRBV6-5	NA	NA	TRBJ2-1	CASRRAGGNNEQFF	TGTGCCAGCAGGCGGGCCGGGGGAAACAATGAGCAGTTCTTC
TRBV29-1	TRBD1	NA	TRBJ2-2	CSVGSGGLGTGELFF	TGCAGCGTGGGATCAGGGGGATTGGGCACCGGGGAGCTGTTTTTT
TRBV5-8	TRBD2	NA	TRBJ2-1	CASSLVFAGGTHNEQFF	TGTGCCAGCAGCTTGGTGTTCGCGGGGGGGACCCACAATGAGCAGTTCTTC
TRBV4-1	TRBD1	NA	TRBJ2-3	CASSQEGRGTDTQYF	TGCGCCAGCAGCCAAGAGGGCAGGGGGACAGATACGCAGTATTTT
TRBV2	NA	NA	TRBJ1-2	CASSVNPGRPPYGYTF	TGTGCCAGCAGTGTTAACCCGGGACGGCCGCCCTATGGCTACACCTTC
TRBV3-1/TRBV3-2	NA	NA	TRBJ2-2	CASSQDGGLWNTGELFF	TGTGCCAGCAGCCAAGATGGCGGACTCTGGAACACCGGGGAGCTGTTTTTT
TRBV19	TRBD2	NA	TRBJ2-1	CASSLAGGQYNEQFF	TGTGCCAGTAGTCTAGCGGGGGGCCAATACAATGAGCAGTTCTTC
TRBV6-1	NA	NA	TRBJ1-1	CASSDRGNTEAFF	TGTGCCAGCAGTGACAGGGGGAACACTGAAGCTTTCTTT